Detailed here is one T cell receptor (beta chain). The data were produced by immunoSEQ multiplex PCR, yet TCRdb's version contains in-frame clones alone and is incomplete. Altogether about 13,000 clones are present, about four fifths being singletons, with the ten largest covering roughly a quarter. This sample is part of a study of sequential checkpoint blockade in melanoma. Study context: Patients were randomized 1:1 to nivolumab-then-ipilimumab or ipilimumab-then-nivolumab first-line. Each arm's sequence ended with maintenance nivolumab.

Treatment here: randomized to nivolumab then ipilimumab (arm A) or the reverse (arm B). From thawed PBMCs, live CD3+CD8+ cells negative for CD19 and CD56 were sorted. CDR3 length: 15 residues. Germline V gene lookup returns CDR1 MNHEY and CDR2 SMNVEV (reference sequence). V dropped 3 bases and J dropped 7 bases, with 18 bases sitting between them. The input for sequencing was CD8+ T cells sorted from blood (inferred from file names), taken from a patient given nivolumab and ipilimumab in sequence. J is TRBJ1-1 and V is TRBV27, with D maybe TRBD1 (6 bases). The TCR originated in a human donor with melanoma. In nucleotides, the CDR3 is TGTGCCAGCAGTTTTAGACAGGCTGGTGTCAGTGAAGCTTTCTTT. This translates into CASSFRQAGVSEAFF.